This T cell receptor beta chain was found in a study of low-dose radiotherapy and immunotherapy resistance in tumors. Study at large: Members of Cohort 1 were treated with 0.5 Gy per fraction every 2 weeks. The prescribed total PTV dose was 6.5 Gy.

Alpha and beta chains were covered, as first-strand cDNA relied on TRAV- and TRBV-specific primers. Both a constant-region primer and a V-primer adapter served to amplify TCRs across around 20 PCR cycles. Researchers amplified the isolated mRNA using in vitro transcription. TCRdb re-called the reads with MiXCR, one entry per CDR3 protein. The table records nearly 95,000 distinct CDR3 sequences, 9.4% of them present only once. Time point defined: before trial treatment. The sample holds many counts of this clonotype. The CDR3 has 11 residues. Germline lookup yields CDR1 SGHDN and CDR2 FVKESK. V was shortened by 8 bases and J by 3 bases, with 7 bases between the two germline ends.

The receptor was isolated from a male donor with prostate cancer. This chain joins TRBV14 and TRBJ1-1; weak D call: TRBD1 (5 bases). The specimen comprised PBMCs, sampled before treatment. The chain's CDR3 is CASGTHTEAFF. CDR3 nucleotide sequence: TGTGCCAGCGGGACCCACACTGAAGCTTTCTTT.